This TCR beta chain was found in a study of T cells in Graves' hyperthyroidism and ophthalmopathy. Across the study: Staff took peripheral blood when the initial diagnosis was made, before any treatment began.

Amplified regions were TCR beta CDR3 sequences from RNA transcripts. First-round RT-PCR of the TCR CDR3 relied on the HTBI primer set. TCRdb used MiXCR to reprocess the multiplex PCR reads, holding one entry per CDR3 protein. The sample has about 250,000 distinct CDR3 sequences; 13% to 15% are singletons. Exclusions: uncontrolled infection, other autoimmune disease, pregnancy, lactation. Orbital computed tomography and thyroid ultrasound, together with serum TRAb and thyroxine and clinical symptoms, were used for diagnoses. PBMCs were derived from more than 8 ml fresh peripheral blood. This clonotype was seen a handful of times. This CDR3 is 15 amino acids long. Per germline, CDR1 KGHSH and CDR2 LQKENI. V was clipped by 2 bases and J by 2 bases; unmatched bases: 5.

The chain uses TRBV18 and TRBJ1-2; 7 bases line up with TRBD1. Sequencing was done on a sample of blood. This TCR came from a woman aged 50 to 60 with Graves' hyperthyroidism that later progressed to Graves' ophthalmopathy. The CDR3 reads CASSPTPDRNYGYTF. CDR3 bases: TGTGCCAGCTCACCAACACCGGACAGGAACTATGGCTACACCTTC. Full variable domain (missing parts from reference TRBV18 and TRBJ1-2): NAGVMQNPRHLVRRRGQEARLRCSPMKGHSHVYWYRQLPEEGLKFMVYLQKENIIDESGMPKERFSAEFPKEGPSILRIQQVVRGDSAAYFCASSPTPDRNYGYTFGSGTRLTVV.